One and the same sample provided the 21 T cell receptor beta chains below, sequenced in a study of PD-L1 blockade in urothelial cancer. Data came from immunoSEQ multiplex PCR; TCRdb stores just in-frame clones and leaves some out. The sample has tens of thousands of clones, 86% seen once. The sample was PBMCs, taken around atezolizumab (anti-PD-L1) treatment. Every receptor here comes from a man in his fifties with urothelial cancer.

The CDR3 here is CASSWAGGNTGELFF. In DNA, the CDR3 is TGTGCCAGCAGCTGGGCGGGGGGGAACACCGGGGAGCTGTTTTTT. The chain has TRBV5-4 and TRBJ2-2, with 8 bases that match TRBD2. The CDR3 has 15 residues. The trim removed 3 bases at V and 1 base at J, leaving 2 bases unmatched. The germline CDR1 and CDR2 sequences are SGHNT and YYREEE (reference sequence).

The rearrangement links TRBV19 to TRBJ1-1, with D maybe TRBD1 (5 bases). Germline CDR1 and CDR2: LNHDA and SQIVND (reference sequence). The CDR3 covers 15 residues. Trimming cost V 4 bases and J 5 bases, with 17 bases left between them. In DNA, the CDR3 is TGTGCCAGTAGTACCTCACGGCAGGGCCGGACTGAAGCTTTCTTT. It translates to CASSTSRQGRTEAFF. Drawing the rest from reference TRBV19 and TRBJ1-1, the complete variable domain is DGGITQSPKYLFRKEGQNVTLSCEQNLNHDAMYWYRQDPGQGLRLIYYSQIVNDFQKGDIAEGYSVSREKKESFPLTVTSAQKNPTAFYLCASSTSRQGRTEAFFGQGTRLTVV.

The chain recombines TRBV4-1 with TRBJ2-3; 11 nucleotides match TRBD1. The V gene end was trimmed by 1 base and the J gene end by 3 bases; junction bases not matched to a gene: 12. Germline CDR1 MGHRA, CDR2 YSYEKL. The CDR3 runs 19 residues. CDR3 loop: CASSQGTGGFGRVTDTQYF. The DNA for the CDR3 is TGCGCCAGCAGCCAAGGGACAGGGGGCTTTGGGAGGGTAACAGATACGCAGTATTTT.

This sequence joins TRBV2 and TRBJ1-2, with 7 nucleotides matching TRBD1. CDR1 and CDR2 (germline): SNHLY, FYNNEI. V gave up 3 bases and J gave up 5 bases; unmatched junction bases: 6. The CDR3 loop spans 14 amino acids. CDR3: CASSDRQGGYGYTF. The CDR3 DNA reads TGTGCCAGCAGTGACCGACAGGGTGGGTATGGCTACACCTTC. Combining the CDR3 with reference TRBV2 and TRBJ1-2 gives the whole variable domain EPEVTQTPSHQVTQMGQEVILRCVPISNHLYFYWYRQILGQKVEFLVSFYNNEISEKSEIFDDQFSVERPDGSNFTLKIRSTKLEDSAMYFCASSDRQGGYGYTFGSGTRLTVV.

The chain combines TRBV18 with TRBJ2-5; 11 bases align to TRBD2. This CDR3 has 16 amino acids. CDR1 and CDR2 from the germline V gene are KGHSH and LQKENI. J was trimmed by 7 bases and V by 3 bases; bases with no gene match: 10. CDR3 coding DNA: TGTGCCAGCTCACCCTCGGGACTAGCGGTTAATGGGACCCAGTACTTC. Translation: CASSPSGLAVNGTQYF.

V and J are TRBV19 and TRBJ1-6, with D possibly matching TRBD1 (5 bases). The CDR3 contains 16 residues. Per the germline V gene, CDR1 is LNHDA and CDR2 is SQIVND (reference sequence). Trimming removed 2 bases at V and 8 bases at J, with 16 bases between. CDR3 in amino acids: CASSIPTRAWDSPLHF. The CDR3 nucleotides read TGTGCCAGTAGTATACCAACCAGGGCATGGGATTCACCCCTCCACTTT.

V and J are TRBV6-1 and TRBJ2-5; no clear D. This CDR3 comprises 12 residues. Looked up from germline, CDR1 is MNHNS and CDR2 is SASEGT. Deletions cut 7 bases from V and 3 bases from J, with 9 bases between. The CDR3: CASKVTKETQYF. DNA for the CDR3: TGTGCCAGCAAGGTCACTAAAGAGACCCAGTACTTC.

The chain carries TRBV7-9 and TRBJ1-1, with 7 bases matching TRBD1. V lost 4 bases and J lost 0; bases outside the gene matches: 2. This CDR3 has 14 residues. Germline CDR1 SEHNR, CDR2 FQNEAQ (reference sequence). The DNA for the CDR3 is TGTGCCAGCAGCTGGACAGGTATGAACACTGAAGCTTTCTTT. Translated, it gives CASSWTGMNTEAFF.

V is TRBV12-2 and J is TRBJ2-6; the listed D gene, TRBD1, was not tested against the DNA. TRBV12-2 is reported as a pseudogene. CDR3 length: 17 amino acids. The CDR3 DNA reads as TGTGCAAGTCCCCTGTGGCAGGGTCCTTCTGGGGCCAACGTCCTGACTTTC. Protein: CASPLWQGPSGANVLTF.

The chain employs TRBV7-9 and TRBJ2-5; TRBD1 is a possible D gene (7 bases). CDR1 SEHNR and CDR2 FQNEAQ come from the germline V gene (reference sequence). Trimming cost V 3 bases and J 0 bases, with 11 bases left between them. This CDR3 contains 15 residues. CDR3 DNA sequence: TGTGCCAGCAGCTTCGCAGGGGGGAACCAAGAGACCCAGTACTTC. It specifies CASSFAGGNQETQYF.

The V call is TRBV15, the J call TRBJ1-2; D not resolved. The CDR3 extends over 13 amino acids. The V end was cut by 3 bases, the J end by 4 bases, with 9 bases between. Germline V lookup: CDR1 LNHNV, CDR2 YYDKDF (reference sequence). CDR3 in amino acids: CATSREDFYGYTF. CDR3 nucleotide sequence: TGTGCCACCAGCAGGGAGGACTTCTATGGCTACACCTTC. Looking up the rest from reference TRBV15 and TRBJ1-2 gives the full variable domain: DAMVIQNPRYQVTQFGKPVTLSCSQTLNHNVMYWYQQKSSQAPKLLFHYYDKDFNNEADTPDNFQSRRPNTSFCFLDIRSPGLGDTAMYLCATSREDFYGYTFGSGTRLTVV.

This chain uses TRBV7-9 with TRBJ2-7, with D uncertain. Germline values: CDR1 SEHNR, CDR2 FQNEAQ (reference sequence). Between the trimmed V and J ends, which lost 2 bases and 5 bases, there was a span of 4 bases. This CDR3 contains 11 residues. In DNA form, the CDR3 reads TGTGCCAGCAGCTTACTACACGAGCAGTACTTC. Translating it yields CASSLLHEQYF.

V is TRBV15 and J is TRBJ1-5; the D is unclear. Trimming stripped 3 bases from V and 0 bases from J, with 6 bases between. The CDR3 consists of 14 residues. Germline lookup yields CDR1 LNHNV and CDR2 YYDKDF (reference sequence). CDR3 nucleotides: TGTGCCACCAGCAGGGCAGATAGCAATCAGCCCCAGCATTTT. Protein sequence: CATSRADSNQPQHF.

V gene TRBV7-9 combines with J gene TRBJ2-6; 8 nucleotides agree with TRBD1. CDR1 is SEHNR, CDR2 FQNEAQ, per germline (reference sequence). This CDR3 comprises 16 residues. Trimming cost V 8 bases and J 2 bases; bases outside gene matches: 8. The CDR3: CASRGTGLPGANVLTF. CDR3 coding DNA: TGTGCCAGCCGCGGGACAGGTCTTCCTGGGGCCAACGTCCTGACTTTC.

The rearrangement joins TRBV6-1 to TRBJ2-1; TRBD2 matches at 11 bases. The V segment lost 11 bases and the J segment 4 bases; nucleotides outside the gene matches: 7. Germline V gives CDR1 MNHNS, CDR2 SASEGT. The CDR3 is 14 residues long. In DNA form, the CDR3 reads TGTGCCTCGACCGGGACTAGCGGATACAATGAGCAGTTCTTC. Amino acid sequence: CASTGTSGYNEQFF.

V usage is TRBV19 and J usage is TRBJ2-3, with 8 bases identical to TRBD2. The V segment lost 2 bases and the J segment 3 bases; nucleotides outside the gene matches: 7. The CDR3 extends over 16 amino acids. Germline V gene data show CDR1 as LNHDA and CDR2 as SQIVND (reference sequence). The CDR3 nucleotides read TGTGCCAGTAGTATAACGACGGGAGGGAGGACAGATACGCAGTATTTT. Its protein is CASSITTGGRTDTQYF.

The genes are TRBV2 and TRBJ2-4; D is perhaps TRBD2 (5 bases). V was trimmed by 7 bases and J by 3 bases, leaving 13 bases between them. CDR3 length: 14 amino acids. The germline V gene has CDR1 SNHLY and CDR2 FYNNEI. CDR3 nucleotide sequence: TGTGCCAGCAAGAGGGAAACCTTCAAAAACATTCAGTACTTC. This sequence encodes CASKRETFKNIQYF.

The V call is TRBV5-1, the J call TRBJ2-3; tentatively, D is TRBD2 (5 bases). CDR1 SGHRS and CDR2 YFSETQ come from the germline V gene. With 3 bases removed from V and 5 bases from J, the gap between germline ends came to 13 bases. CDR3 length equals 14 residues. The CDR3 nucleotides read TGCGCCAGCAGCTATTTAGAGAGCGGAGATACGCAGTATTTT. Translating gives CASSYLESGDTQYF.

The V gene is TRBV10-3, the J gene TRBJ1-1; TRBD1 might be the D (5 bases). Trimming left V 10 bases short and J 1 base short, with 10 bases between. Germline-derived CDR1 and CDR2 are ENHRY and SYGVKD. The CDR3 is 12 amino acids. The CDR3 DNA sequence: TGTGCCACCGGAAGGGGGAACACTGAAGCTTTCTTT. As protein: CATGRGNTEAFF.

V and J are TRBV5-5 and TRBJ1-6; D perhaps matches TRBD1 (5 bases). The CDR3 has 18 residues. Looked up from germline, CDR1 is SGHKS and CDR2 is YYEKEE (reference sequence). V was trimmed by 2 bases and J by 0 bases, leaving 15 bases between them. Here the CDR3 DNA reads TGTGCCAGCAGCTTCGCTCTCAGGGCAAGCTCCTATAATTCACCCCTCCACTTT. Translating it yields CASSFALRASSYNSPLHF. Combining the CDR3 with reference TRBV5-5 and TRBJ1-6 gives the whole variable domain DAGVTQSPTHLIKTRGQQVTLRCSPISGHKSVSWYQQVLGQGPQFIFQYYEKEERGRGNFPDRFSARQFPNYSSELNVNALLLGDSALYLCASSFALRASSYNSPLHFGNGTRLTVT.

This clone has only a few counts. V usage is TRBV7-8 and J usage is TRBJ2-1; perhaps TRBD2 as D (7 bases). Germline V gene lookup returns CDR1 SGHVS and CDR2 FQNEAQ. Trimming took off 3 bases at V and 9 bases at J, with 12 bases between the two ends. The CDR3 runs 13 residues. The CDR3 loop is CASSLGGRTEQFF. The CDR3 DNA sequence: TGTGCCAGCAGCTTGGGGGGGCGGACTGAGCAGTTCTTC.